This paragraph reports one T cell receptor beta chain. Its antigen is undetermined. The CDR3 consists of 14 residues. V trimming: 4 bases; J trimming: 4 bases; junction bases outside the gene matches: 6. Germline V lookup: CDR1 SGHRS, CDR2 YFSETQ. The data belong to a study of cytomegalovirus exposure and HLA in healthy donors. Study observations and caveats: Sequencing probably produced one cluster of sequence variants that were highly shared.

With 60 Vbeta and 13 Jbeta primers, the PCR was carried out. Method: immunoSEQ multiplex PCR; TCRdb's copy keeps in-frame clones and lacks some. The repertoire includes 65,000 to 75,000 clones, roughly 72% of them detected once, and less than 7.5% sits in the top ten. The sequence was collected from a man aged 45 to 65 in good health and CMV-seronegative. Sequencing used PBMCs. The genes are TRBV5-1 and TRBJ2-3, with TRBD2 identical over 7 bases. CDR3 sequence: CASSPTTSSDTQYF. CDR3 nucleotide sequence: TGCGCCAGCAGCCCGACGACTAGCTCAGATACGCAGTATTTT. Looking up the rest from reference TRBV5-1 and TRBJ2-3 gives the full variable domain: KAGVTQTPRYLIKTRGQQVTLSCSPISGHRSVSWYQQTPGQGLQFLFEYFSETQRNKGNFPGRFSGRQFSNSRSEMNVSTLELGDSALYLCASSPTTSSDTQYFGPGTRLTVL.